The sequence of this T cell receptor (beta chain) was determined in a study of blood T cell repertoires in COVID-19. The CDR3 has 14 amino acids. The ends lost 4 bases at V and 8 bases at J; junction bases unmatched: 6. CDR1 SNHLY and CDR2 FYNNEI come from the germline V gene. The method was immunoSEQ multiplex PCR; TCRdb's version includes in-frame clones alone and lacks a portion of them. This table has more than 200,000 clones, roughly 80% appearing once. The TCR sequence derives from a woman older than 75 with acute or convalescent COVID-19. The sequencing sample was made of peripheral blood. The rearrangement joins TRBV2 to TRBJ1-2; 11 bases line up with TRBD1. The CDR3 DNA sequence: TGTGCCAGCAGTGGGACAGGGGGCTTGAGCGGCTACACCTTC. It specifies CASSGTGGLSGYTF.